The entry below gives a single TCR beta chain sequence along with its context. Antigen unknown. This specimen belongs to a study of cytomegalovirus exposure and HLA in healthy donors. Findings of the study overall: In vitro confirmation showed three CMV-associated chains to be CMV antigen specific. The TCR clusters that emerged in the first cohort tended, a later analysis found, to co-occur in the 110 or so validation repertoires. Cytomegalovirus association was listed for around 170 TCR beta chains. With high specificity and sensitivity, the classifier reportedly diagnosed cytomegalovirus status.

Profiled with immunoSEQ multiplex PCR; TCRdb holds only in-frame clones, not every one. The sample consists of 100,000 to 150,000 clones, about 89% of them appearing once. Germline V gene sequence: CDR1 SGHNT, CDR2 YYREEE (reference sequence). V lost 4 bases to trimming and J lost 2 bases, with 15 bases between them. The CDR3 loop spans 15 amino acids. V and J are TRBV5-4 and TRBJ1-2; D ambiguous. Sequencing was carried out using PBMCs. The TCR sequence derives from a woman aged 18 to 35 in good health and CMV-seronegative. CDR3: CASSPDRIRNYGYTF. The CDR3 region has the DNA TGTGCCAGCAGCCCTGACCGAATCAGGAACTATGGCTACACCTTC.